This TCR beta chain was observed in a study of beta chain features in type 1 diabetes. Broader study findings: Shorter TCRB CDR3s, moderately but significantly so, marked every one of the four CD4+ subsets in Type 1 diabetes patients.

Looked up from germline, CDR1 is MGHRA and CDR2 is YSYEKL. The CDR3 spans 13 residues. Trimming removed 1 base at V and 5 bases at J, with 9 bases between. Sorting with CD45RO/CCR7/CD25/CD127/CD95/CD27 yielded naive, central memory, regulatory and stem-like memory CD4+ cells. This clone was counted only a few times. Its antigen is not known. Isolated RNA was reverse transcribed in full, so expressed TCRB transcripts were sequenced. Measured with immunoSEQ multiplex PCR; TCRdb has only the in-frame clones, and not every one. Among about 180,000 clones, roughly 8% were seen once, and the ten largest hold about 1%.

This clonotype was sampled from a woman between 40 and 50 years old with type 1 diabetes. Sequencing used central memory CD4+ T cells from blood. The chain employs TRBV4-1 and TRBJ2-7, with D perhaps matching TRBD2 (6 bases). The DNA of the CDR3 is TGCGCCAGCAGCCAAGGTTGGGGGGACGAGCAGTACTTC. Its translation: CASSQGWGDEQYF.